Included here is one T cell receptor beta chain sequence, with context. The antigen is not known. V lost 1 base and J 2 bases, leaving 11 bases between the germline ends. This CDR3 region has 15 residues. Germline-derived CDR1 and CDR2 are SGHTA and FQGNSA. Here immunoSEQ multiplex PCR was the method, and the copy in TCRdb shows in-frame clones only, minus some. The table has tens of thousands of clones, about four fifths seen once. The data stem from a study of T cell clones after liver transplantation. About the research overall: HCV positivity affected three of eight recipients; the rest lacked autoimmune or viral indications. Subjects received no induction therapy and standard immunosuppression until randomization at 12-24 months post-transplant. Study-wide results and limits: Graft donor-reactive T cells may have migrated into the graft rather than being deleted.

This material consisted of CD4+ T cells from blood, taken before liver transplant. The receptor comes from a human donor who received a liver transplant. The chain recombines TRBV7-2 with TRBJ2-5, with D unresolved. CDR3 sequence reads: CASSLGPGPQETQYF. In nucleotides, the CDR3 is TGTGCCAGCAGCTTAGGGCCGGGCCCTCAAGAGACCCAGTACTTC. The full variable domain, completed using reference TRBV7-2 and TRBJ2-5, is GAGVSQSPSNKVTEKGKDVELRCDPISGHTALYWYRQSLGQGLEFLIYFQGNSAPDKSGLPSDRFSAERTGGSVSTLTIQRTQQEDSAVYLCASSLGPGPQETQYFGPGTRLLVL.